The 32 T cell receptor beta chains listed next were all sequenced from one sample in a study of lymphopenia after photon versus proton radiotherapy. Sequencing used immunoSEQ multiplex PCR; TCRdb keeps in-frame clones, though not all of them. This table holds approximately 65,000 clones, over 70% found once. This sample comprised peripheral blood, obtained from a patient treated with proton-based radiotherapy. All receptors derive from a man older than 75 with esophageal cancer.

The gene calls are TRBV4-1 and TRBJ1-5; possibly TRBD1 for D (5 bases). Trimming took off 1 base at V and 3 bases at J, with 13 bases between the two ends. Germline V gene data show CDR1 as MGHRA and CDR2 as YSYEKL. The CDR3 length is 16 residues. The CDR3 DNA reads TGCGCCAGCAGCCAAGCCCCCGCCAGGGTCAATCAGCCCCAGCATTTT. It codes for CASSQAPARVNQPQHF.

The CDR3 loop reads CASHNGEGATTQETQYF. The DNA for the CDR3 is TGTGCCAGCCATAACGGGGAGGGGGCAACCACTCAAGAGACCCAGTACTTC. The V and J genes are TRBV6-4 and TRBJ2-5; D assignment may be TRBD1 or TRBD2 (7 bases each). This CDR3 has 17 amino acids. V dropped 8 bases and J dropped 2 bases, with 24 bases sitting between them. Germline values: CDR1 MRHNA, CDR2 SNTAGT.

The count of this clone is one. The V gene is TRBV4-3, the J gene TRBJ2-5; D possibly corresponds to TRBD1 (6 bases). V lost 5 bases to trimming and J lost 7 bases, with 23 bases between them. The germline V gene encodes CDR1 LGHNA and CDR2 YSLEER. The CDR3 runs 16 residues. CDR3 in DNA: TGCGCCAGCAGCGAGGGCCTGACAGGAGCGTCCGGGACCCAGTACTTC. Encoded protein: CASSEGLTGASGTQYF.

The rearrangement uses TRBV18 and TRBJ2-3; 9 positions match TRBD2. Germline CDR1 and CDR2: KGHSH and LQKENI. After removal of 3 bases from V and 3 bases from J, the junction contained 1 base not matched to a gene. CDR3 length: 14 residues. The CDR3 here is CASSPLAGTDTQYF. For the CDR3, the DNA is TGTGCCAGCTCACCCCTAGCGGGAACAGATACGCAGTATTTT.

The V and J genes are TRBV30 and TRBJ1-1; 9 nucleotides line up with TRBD1. Per germline, CDR1 GTSNPN and CDR2 SVGIG (reference sequence). The trim removed 1 base at V and 0 bases at J, leaving 3 bases unmatched. CDR3 length: 15 residues. The CDR3 DNA follows: TGTGCCTGGAGTGACAGGGGGCTACTGAACACTGAAGCTTTCTTT. Translation gives CAWSDRGLLNTEAFF.

The chain uses TRBV10-1 and TRBJ2-1, with D perhaps TRBD2 (6 bases). The CDR3 loop spans 15 amino acids. Trimming shortened V by 3 bases and J by 4 bases, and 13 bases separated the two germline ends. Germline CDR1 and CDR2: WNHNN and SYGVQD (reference sequence). The CDR3 DNA follows: TGCGCCAGCAGTGACTCTCTAGCGCAGTACAATGAGCAGTTCTTC. As protein: CASSDSLAQYNEQFF.

V gene TRBV4-2 combines with J gene TRBJ1-4; weak D call: TRBD1 (5 bases). The CDR3 runs to 16 residues. The germline CDR1 and CDR2 sequences are LGHNA and YNFKEQ. Trimming left V 0 bases short and J 3 bases short, with 11 bases between. The CDR3 reads CASSQDGGGSNEKLFF. CDR3 sequence (DNA): TGTGCCAGCAGCCAAGACGGTGGGGGATCTAATGAAAAACTGTTTTTT.

This clone was recorded once. This sequence joins TRBV19 and TRBJ2-7; D perhaps matches TRBD1 (6 bases). CDR1 LNHDA and CDR2 SQIVND come from the germline V gene (reference sequence). The CDR3 is 14 amino acids. The V end lost 5 bases, the J end lost 2 bases, and 13 bases lay between the germline ends. The CDR3 loop is CASSPRQVTYEQYF. In DNA, the CDR3 is TGTGCCAGTAGTCCGAGACAGGTTACCTACGAGCAGTACTTC.

V usage is TRBV7-9 and J usage is TRBJ2-1; perhaps TRBD1 as D (5 bases). The CDR3 sequence is 18 residues long. Trimming removed 3 bases at V and 0 bases at J, with 18 bases between. The germline V gene encodes CDR1 SEHNR and CDR2 FQNEAQ (reference sequence). CDR3 bases: TGTGCCAGCAGCTTCCCAGGGTCAGTCAGGAGCTCCTACAATGAGCAGTTCTTC. Amino acids: CASSFPGSVRSSYNEQFF. The variable domain in full, completed from reference TRBV7-9 and TRBJ2-1, reads DTGVSQNPRHKITKRGQNVTFRCDPISEHNRLYWYRQTLGQGPEFLTYFQNEAQLEKSRLLSDRFSAERPKGSFSTLEIQRTEQGDSAMYLCASSFPGSVRSSYNEQFFGPGTRLTVL.

The V gene is TRBV7-2, the J gene TRBJ1-1; 7 bases match TRBD1. V gave up 2 bases and J gave up 2 bases; unmatched junction bases: 2. The CDR3 sequence is 14 residues long. Looked up from germline, CDR1 is SGHTA and CDR2 is FQGNSA. This CDR3 is CASSLYRGNTEAFF. CDR3 in DNA: TGTGCCAGCAGCTTATACAGGGGAAACACTGAAGCTTTCTTT.

The V and J genes are TRBV4-2 and TRBJ2-5; 12 bases align to TRBD2. The length of the CDR3 is 18 residues. Per germline, CDR1 LGHNA and CDR2 YNFKEQ. The V segment lost 4 bases and the J segment 5 bases; nucleotides outside the gene matches: 14. The DNA of the CDR3 is TGTGCCAGCAGCCGGCAGGGTGGGCCTAGCGGGGGGGACGAGACCCAGTACTTC. This translates into CASSRQGGPSGGDETQYF.

CDR3 coding DNA: TGCGCCAGCAGGCCGGGACTAGCGGGGATATTTTCCTACGAGCAGTACTTC. Its translation is CASRPGLAGIFSYEQYF. The chain uses TRBV5-1 and TRBJ2-7, with 13 nucleotides matching TRBD2. CDR1 SGHRS and CDR2 YFSETQ come from the germline V gene. With V trimmed by 5 bases and J by 1 base, 9 bases remained unmatched. This CDR3 is built from 17 residues.

V gene TRBV7-9 combines with J gene TRBJ2-1; possibly TRBD1 for D (5 bases). The germline V gene has CDR1 SEHNR and CDR2 FQNEAQ (reference sequence). Trimming cost V 2 bases and J 3 bases, with 8 bases left between them. This CDR3 has 14 amino acids. The CDR3 coding sequence is TGTGCCAGCAGCTTACGTGACAGCTACAATGAGCAGTTCTTC. Translation gives CASSLRDSYNEQFF.

The chain carries TRBV7-9 and TRBJ2-2; D might be TRBD2 (5 bases). Trimming took off 5 bases at V and 0 bases at J, with 16 bases between the two ends. Germline V gene sequence: CDR1 SEHNR, CDR2 FQNEAQ (reference sequence). The CDR3 runs 17 residues. As DNA, the CDR3 is TGTGCCAGCAGCCAATCACTAGTACGGGCGAACACCGGGGAGCTGTTTTTT. The encoded protein is CASSQSLVRANTGELFF.

The V and J genes are TRBV15 and TRBJ1-3; weak D call: TRBD1 (6 bases). CDR1 is LNHNV, CDR2 YYDKDF, per germline (reference sequence). The CDR3 consists of 15 residues. Between the trimmed V and J ends, which lost 5 bases and 0 bases, there was a span of 11 bases. CDR3 nucleotides: TGTGCCACCAGCCTAGACAGGTTCTCTGGAAACACCATATATTTT. Residues: CATSLDRFSGNTIYF.

V gene TRBV5-1 combines with J gene TRBJ1-1, with a tentative D call TRBD1 (6 bases). The germline V gene encodes CDR1 SGHRS and CDR2 YFSETQ. The CDR3 is made up of 14 amino acids. V was trimmed by 6 bases and J by 2 bases, leaving 14 bases between them. The CDR3 protein is CASTLGGPNTEAFF. CDR3 nucleotide sequence: TGCGCCAGCACTCTCGGGGGCCCCAACACTGAAGCTTTCTTT.

The chain employs TRBV30 and TRBJ1-3, with D uncertain. V was pared by 4 bases and J by 0 bases, with 10 bases between. Germline lookup yields CDR1 GTSNPN and CDR2 SVGIG (reference sequence). This CDR3 comprises 14 residues. The CDR3 DNA reads as TGTGCCTGGACCGCCCGAAGCTCTGGAAACACCATATATTTT. Translation: CAWTARSSGNTIYF.

The V call is TRBV5-4, the J call TRBJ2-1, with a possible D match to TRBD1 (5 bases). Germline values: CDR1 SGHNT, CDR2 YYREEE (reference sequence). The CDR3 totals 15 residues. Trimming cost V 3 bases and J 7 bases, with 17 bases left between them. CDR3 amino acids: CASSSQGPARNEQFF. Here the CDR3 DNA reads TGTGCCAGCAGCTCCCAGGGCCCCGCGCGGAATGAGCAGTTCTTC.

V gene TRBV11-2 combines with J gene TRBJ2-7; 8 nucleotides align to TRBD1. The CDR3 sequence is 14 residues long. Germline CDR1 reads SGHAT; CDR2 reads FQNNGV. Trimming removed 5 bases from V and 3 bases from J; junction bases left unmatched: 6. Here the CDR3 reads CASSQGTGNYEQYF. The CDR3, as DNA: TGTGCCAGCAGCCAAGGGACAGGTAACTACGAGCAGTACTTC.

The V call is TRBV21-1, the J call TRBJ1-1; TRBD1 was called by the table and not checked on the DNA. TRBV21-1 is a recognized pseudogene. There are 15 residues in the CDR3. This CDR3 is CASSRGDREDTEAFF. Here the CDR3 DNA reads TGTGCCAGCAGCCGGGGGGACAGGGAAGACACTGAAGCTTTCTTT.

The chain recombines TRBV27 with TRBJ2-5; 7 bases map to TRBD2. CDR1 is MNHEY and CDR2 is SMNVEV in the germline V gene (reference sequence). The length of the CDR3 is 13 residues. V was clipped by 11 bases and J by 4 bases; unmatched bases: 10. This CDR3 is CAGERDAPETQYF. CDR3 in DNA: TGTGCCGGGGAGCGGGATGCCCCAGAGACCCAGTACTTC.

The chain carries TRBV30 and TRBJ2-5; 10 nucleotides match TRBD1. CDR3 size: 13 residues. Germline trimming cut 5 bases from V and 8 bases from J; bases unmatched to any gene: 8. Germline V gives CDR1 GTSNPN, CDR2 SVGIG (reference sequence). CDR3 coding DNA: TGTGCCTGGGGACAGGGGGGTTGGAAAACCCAGTACTTC. Residues: CAWGQGGWKTQYF.

This clone is medium-sized. The chain employs TRBV10-2 and TRBJ1-2, with D maybe TRBD1 (6 bases). Trimming removed 3 bases from V and 7 bases from J, with 12 bases in between. The germline CDR1 and CDR2 sequences are WSHSY and SAAADI. This CDR3 has 13 residues. The CDR3 nucleotides are TGCGCCAGCAGTGAACAGGGAGTAGGTGGCTACACCTTC. Translated, it gives CASSEQGVGGYTF.

This chain uses TRBV9 with TRBJ1-1; D not resolved. CDR3 size: 13 residues. Germline V lookup: CDR1 SGDLS, CDR2 YYNGEE. V was trimmed by 4 bases and J by 2 bases, leaving 9 bases between them. The CDR3 nucleotides read TGTGCCAGCAGCTTTACAGTAAACACTGAAGCTTTCTTT. Translation: CASSFTVNTEAFF.

V usage is TRBV7-2 and J usage is TRBJ2-1, with 10 bases fitting TRBD2. The J segment lost 0 bases and the V segment lost 3 bases, leaving 2 bases of the junction unmatched. CDR3 length: 16 residues. Germline V gene lookup returns CDR1 SGHTA and CDR2 FQGNSA. The CDR3 spells CASSLGLASSYNEQFF. The CDR3 DNA is TGTGCCAGCAGCTTGGGACTAGCGAGCTCCTACAATGAGCAGTTCTTC.

This rearrangement joins TRBV7-3 to TRBJ1-1; no clear D. The germline V gene has CDR1 SGHTA and CDR2 FQGTGA. This CDR3 has 13 amino acids. The V end lost 5 bases, the J end lost 1 base, and 8 bases lay between the germline ends. The CDR3 DNA sequence: TGTGCCAGCAGCCCGAACGCGAACACTGAAGCTTTCTTT. Encoded protein: CASSPNANTEAFF.

V and J are TRBV7-9 and TRBJ2-7, with D perhaps matching TRBD1 or TRBD2 (5 bases each). This CDR3 is built from 13 residues. The germline V gene has CDR1 SEHNR and CDR2 FQNEAQ (reference sequence). Trimming stripped 5 bases from V and 0 bases from J, with 8 bases between. CDR3 bases: TGTGCCAGCAGCGGGACGTCCTCCTACGAGCAGTACTTC. This sequence encodes CASSGTSSYEQYF.

This rearrangement joins TRBV30 to TRBJ2-6; D not resolved. There are 15 residues in the CDR3. V was pared by 4 bases and J by 0 bases, with 10 bases between. Germline CDR1 reads GTSNPN; CDR2 reads SVGIG (reference sequence). The CDR3 DNA reads TGTGCCTGGAACCGACTGCACTCTGGGGCCAACGTCCTGACTTTC. This sequence encodes CAWNRLHSGANVLTF.

The CDR3 DNA sequence: TGTGCCAGTAGTATGGGAGTGGGAACTATCGTAGATACGCAGTATTTT. This gives the protein CASSMGVGTIVDTQYF. The chain uses TRBV19 and TRBJ2-3, with D possibly being TRBD2 (5 bases). The CDR3 contains 16 residues. V was pared by 3 bases and J by 5 bases, with 18 bases between. Germline CDR1 and CDR2: LNHDA and SQIVND (reference sequence). Full variable domain (outside the CDR3, taken from reference TRBV19 and TRBJ2-3): DGGITQSPKYLFRKEGQNVTLSCEQNLNHDAMYWYRQDPGQGLRLIYYSQIVNDFQKGDIAEGYSVSREKKESFPLTVTSAQKNPTAFYLCASSMGVGTIVDTQYFGPGTRLTVL.

The chain is built from TRBV7-9 and TRBJ2-1; TRBD1 aligns across 8 bases. V dropped 5 bases and J dropped 8; count of bases not matched to a gene: 8. Looked up from germline, CDR1 is SEHNR and CDR2 is FQNEAQ (reference sequence). The length of the CDR3 is 14 residues. Here the CDR3 DNA reads TGTGCCAGCAGCCCCTGGGACAGGACCGATGAGCAGTTCTTC. Translating gives CASSPWDRTDEQFF.

The V and J genes are TRBV7-2 and TRBJ1-5; D not resolved. The germline V and J ends were trimmed by 5 bases and 0 bases, with 8 bases remaining between them. CDR1 and CDR2 from the germline V gene are SGHTA and FQGNSA. The CDR3 spans 14 residues. The CDR3 is CASSPAGSNQPQHF. In nucleotides, the CDR3 is TGTGCCAGCAGCCCCGCCGGTAGCAATCAGCCCCAGCATTTT. The complete variable domain, with remaining parts taken from reference TRBV7-2 and TRBJ1-5, reads GAGVSQSPSNKVTEKGKDVELRCDPISGHTALYWYRQSLGQGLEFLIYFQGNSAPDKSGLPSDRFSAERTGGSVSTLTIQRTQQEDSAVYLCASSPAGSNQPQHFGDGTRLSIL.

V is TRBV19 and J is TRBJ1-2; D may be TRBD1 (6 bases). This CDR3 contains 15 residues. The V gene lost 1 base and the J gene lost 4 bases, with 13 bases spanning the gap. CDR1 and CDR2 (germline): LNHDA, SQIVND (reference sequence). CDR3 residues: CASSIANSGAYGYTF. The CDR3 DNA is TGTGCCAGTAGTATAGCCAACTCAGGGGCCTATGGCTACACCTTC. Complete variable domain (other parts from reference TRBV19 and TRBJ1-2): DGGITQSPKYLFRKEGQNVTLSCEQNLNHDAMYWYRQDPGQGLRLIYYSQIVNDFQKGDIAEGYSVSREKKESFPLTVTSAQKNPTAFYLCASSIANSGAYGYTFGSGTRLTVV.